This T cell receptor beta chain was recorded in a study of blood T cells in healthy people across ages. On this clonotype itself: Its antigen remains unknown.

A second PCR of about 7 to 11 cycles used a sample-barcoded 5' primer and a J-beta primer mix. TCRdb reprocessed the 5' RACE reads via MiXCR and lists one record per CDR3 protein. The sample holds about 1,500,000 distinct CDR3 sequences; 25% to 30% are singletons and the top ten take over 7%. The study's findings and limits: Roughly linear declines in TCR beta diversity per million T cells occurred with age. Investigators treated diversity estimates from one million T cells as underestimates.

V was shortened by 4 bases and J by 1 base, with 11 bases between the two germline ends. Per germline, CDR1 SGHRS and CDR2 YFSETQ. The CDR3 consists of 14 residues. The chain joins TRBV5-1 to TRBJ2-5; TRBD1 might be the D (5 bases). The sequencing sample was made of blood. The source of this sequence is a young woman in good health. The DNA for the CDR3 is TGCGCCAGCAGCGAGGACACCGGCCAAGAGACCCAGTACTTC. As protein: CASSEDTGQETQYF.